The 9 T cell receptor beta chains given below trace back to one sample, sequenced in a study of T-cell reconstitution after alpha-beta-depleted transplantation in children (dated by TCRdb to about 2016). Library generation was performed with PCR. The listed sequencing device is Illumina HiSeq 2500. TCR library preparation used molecular barcoding, with unique molecular identifiers applied to normalize quantification of the TCRbeta repertoire. Starting from the raw public reads, TCRdb applied fastp trimming at Q25, assembled clones with MiXCR and retained in-frame beta chains. All rows with the same CDR3 protein become a single entry with the most common DNA and genes. Across this sample there are about 340,000 distinct CDR3 sequences, with 13% seen only once. Around 4.1% of the sample is in the top ten clones. The starting material was PBMCs, obtained from the stem cell graft. Receptors were obtained from a human donor who donated a stem cell graft to a child with Fanconi anemia.

V usage is TRBV4-3 and J usage is TRBJ2-2; D not resolved. V was cut by 0 bases and J by 3 bases, with 8 bases left in between. Germline loops: CDR1 LGHNA, CDR2 YSLEER. The CDR3 consists of 15 residues. This CDR3 reads CASSQEAAHTGELFF. CDR3 nucleotides: TGCGCCAGCAGCCAAGAGGCGGCTCACACCGGGGAGCTGTTTTTT.

This clonotype is a singleton in its sample. The genes are TRBV29-1 and TRBJ2-1, with D maybe TRBD2 (6 bases). Between the trimmed V and J ends, which lost 3 bases and 0 bases, there was a span of 15 bases. The germline V gene encodes CDR1 SQVTM and CDR2 ANQGSEA. There are 16 residues in the CDR3. DNA of the CDR3: TGCAGCGTTGATGGCCCGGCGGGGAGCTCCTACAATGAGCAGTTCTTC. The encoded protein is CSVDGPAGSSYNEQFF.

In this sample, this clonotype turned up a few times. This chain links TRBV5-6 with TRBJ1-2; tentatively, D is TRBD1 (5 bases). CDR3 length: 17 amino acids. The ends were cut back, 0 bases at V and 0 bases at J, with 15 bases in the middle. CDR1 and CDR2 from the germline V gene are SGHDT and YYEEEE. This CDR3 reads CASSLGPGRSANYGYTF. CDR3 sequence (DNA): TGTGCCAGCAGCTTGGGGCCAGGGAGGTCTGCTAACTATGGCTACACCTTC.

In its sample, this clonotype was seen many times. This rearrangement joins TRBV10-3 to TRBJ2-2, with D perhaps TRBD2 (6 bases). The CDR3 is 15 residues long. The V end was cut by 8 bases, the J end by 6 bases, with 19 bases between. Germline CDR1 reads ENHRY; CDR2 reads SYGVKD. The CDR3 protein is CAIGLLEGSAGELFF. The DNA for the CDR3 is TGTGCCATCGGTCTTTTGGAGGGTAGCGCCGGGGAGCTGTTTTTT.

This clonotype came up many times. V and J are TRBV18 and TRBJ1-1; the D gene is possibly TRBD1 (5 bases). This CDR3 region has 13 residues. Trimming shortened V by 6 bases and J by 4 bases, and 12 bases separated the two germline ends. Germline loops: CDR1 KGHSH, CDR2 LQKENI. The chain's CDR3 is CASSPMGGTEAFF. DNA for the CDR3: TGTGCCAGCTCCCCGATGGGGGGCACTGAAGCTTTCTTT.

V is TRBV18 and J is TRBJ1-2; 8 bases are shared with TRBD1. This CDR3 is 15 amino acids long. J was trimmed by 7 bases and V by 3 bases; bases with no gene match: 10. Per the germline V gene, CDR1 is KGHSH and CDR2 is LQKENI. The CDR3 is CASSPPGQGFSGYTF. The CDR3 coding sequence is TGTGCCAGCTCACCCCCCGGACAGGGTTTCTCTGGCTACACCTTC.

This CDR3 reads CASSLGHDDQPQHF. The CDR3 DNA reads TGTGCCAGCAGCTTAGGGCATGACGATCAGCCCCAGCATTTT. The chain recombines TRBV5-5 with TRBJ1-5; D is unresolved. Trimming cost V 2 bases and J 5 bases, with 11 bases left between them. This CDR3 contains 14 residues. CDR1 and CDR2 from the germline V gene are SGHKS and YYEKEE (reference sequence).

This clonotype was observed at least ten times. The J gene is TRBJ2-3, the V gene TRBV20-1, with D perhaps TRBD1 or TRBD2 (5 bases each). This CDR3 is built from 15 residues. Germline V gives CDR1 DFQATT, CDR2 SNEGSKA (reference sequence). Trimming took off 0 bases at V and 2 bases at J, with 12 bases between the two ends. In DNA form, the CDR3 reads TGCAGTGCTAGAGATGTGGGGGTCATCACAGATACGCAGTATTTT. It translates to CSARDVGVITDTQYF.

This clonotype came up many times. The rearrangement joins TRBV20-1 to TRBJ1-6; D is perhaps TRBD1 (6 bases). In germline, CDR1 is DFQATT, CDR2 SNEGSKA (reference sequence). V lost 4 bases, J lost 7 bases, and 11 bases lay in between. The CDR3 spans 13 residues. This CDR3 reads CSAKWGANSPLHF. DNA of the CDR3: TGCAGTGCTAAGTGGGGGGCCAATTCACCCCTCCACTTT.